This T cell receptor beta chain was sequenced for a study of OX40 agonist ivuxolimab in advanced cancers. Across the whole study: The patients got ivuxolimab, which is an agonistic anti-OX40 (CD134) antibody. Partial responses were seen in three patients, one with hepatocellular carcinoma and two with cutaneous melanoma.

V lost 7 bases, J lost 1 base, and 3 bases stayed unmatched. CDR1 SQVTM and CDR2 ANQGSEA come from the germline V gene. This CDR3 region has 12 residues. Repertoires were generated with immunoSEQ multiplex PCR, while TCRdb's copy carries only in-frame clones and drops some. The sample yields about 65,000 clones, about four fifths seen once. Study-wide results and limits: More expanded clones were seen, on average, in CD8+ T cells than in CD4+.

This clone occurred once. As yet, its antigen is unknown. The sequence derives from an adult with an advanced solid tumor such as melanoma, head and neck, liver or kidney cancer. The source was CD4+ or CD8+ T cells sorted from blood, collected in a trial of the OX40 agonist ivuxolimab. The chain combines TRBV29-1 with TRBJ1-1; 7 nucleotides match TRBD1. CDR3 protein: CSARDRNTEAFF. The CDR3 DNA follows: TGCAGCGCCAGGGACAGGAACACTGAAGCTTTCTTT.